This TCR beta chain was identified during a study of blood T cell repertoires in COVID-19 (dated by TCRdb to 2018 to 2021). In the study overall: Samples covering the acute and convalescent phases of COVID-19 were provided by collaborators in the United States, Italy and Spain. The prospective study material was composed of cDNA or gDNA derived from T cells, B-cell-depleted T cells, or PBMCs. Subjects who had been exposed to COVID-19, were actively infected with it, or had recovered from it provided the deeply sampled blood TCRbeta repertoires that made up the dataset. The repertoires were released in a freely available public database meant as a resource for research on the immune response to SARS-CoV-2. The samples were drawn from the first 160 participants of the ongoing ImmuneRACE study and from over 950 subjects provided by 6 global collaborators. Nearly every sample came with metadata listing a de-identified subject ID, COVID-19 status, age in years and sex. HLA class I and class II types, where available, came from metadata supplied by the sample provider rather than from assay-based typing.

Each collaborating institution followed its own protocols to collect whole blood in K2EDTA tubes. Collaborator samples were shipped for TCRbeta analysis as frozen whole blood, isolated PBMCs, or DNA extracted from either sample type. Worth noting for this clone: The antigen it binds to is not known. No clone much larger than this one lies a single base away; base qualities are absent.

TCRbeta CDR3 regions were amplified from genomic DNA using the immunoSEQ Assay, a bias-controlled multiplex PCR. From the authors' description of their analysis: The number of nucleated cells in each sample was estimated by amplification of reference gene primers within the assay. Sequence reads were collapsed and filtered to measure the absolute abundance of every unique TCRbeta CDR3 rearrangement. For each sample, productive Simpson clonality was calculated as the square root of Simpson's diversity index over productive rearrangements. Imported from immuneACCESS, the table was reduced by TCRdb to in-frame sequences with V and J called. These copies leave out some clones; in studies compared against another copy, an unresolved V gene accounts for under half, and the cause of the remainder is not known. That table supplies the V and J calls and clone size; D and trimming were determined from the DNA. This sample gives about 320,000 clones in total; over 75% of them show up just once. Roughly 7% of the sample comes from the top ten.

The germline V gene supplies CDR1 MNHEY and CDR2 SVGAGI. Measured from the cysteine to the phenylalanine, the CDR3 is 12 residues long. This entry keeps only the CDR3 DNA: 36 bases, framed from base 1. Unmatched junction bases come to 3, with V trimmed by 2 bases and J by 10 bases. What the authors observed across the whole study: The quantity of clinical and demographic metadata differed by source and by participant and was supplied without curation.

Recombination linked TRBV6-5 to TRBJ1-2, with 8 middle bases fitting TRBD1. Sequenced input: peripheral blood. This TCR was recovered from a human donor in a cohort sampled during active COVID-19. The nucleotide sequence is TGTGCCAGCAGTTACACGGACAGGGCCTACACCTTC. This translates into CASSYTDRAYTF.